The source of this TCR beta chain is a study of CD8+CD57+ T cells in acquired aplastic anemia. The study, taken as a whole, reports: There were about 27 CD8+ CDR3 sequences that occurred in both patients and controls. Patients showed no significant difference from controls in CD8+ Simpson's diversity.

The TCR beta profiling, which covered VDJ combination and CDR3 sequence, was carried out using genomic DNA as the template. Using its own MiXCR run on the reads, TCRdb lists one record per CDR3 protein. Of about 58,000 distinct CDR3 sequences in the sample, approximately 52% were seen once. The V gene end was trimmed by 0 bases and the J gene end by 5 bases; junction bases not matched to a gene: 7. Germline CDR1 reads SGHRS; CDR2 reads YFSETQ. CDR3 length: 16 residues. A word on this clonotype: Antigen: not known.

Before being chosen for sequencing, patients had shown CD8+CD57+ cell expansion by flow cytometry. Blood came from patients not yet given any therapy. This sequence originates from a human donor with aplastic anemia. Sequenced sample: sorted CD4+, CD8+, or CD8+CD57+ T cells (not recorded which) from PBMCs. The V and J genes are TRBV5-1 and TRBJ2-7; 11 bases match TRBD1. The CDR3 DNA reads TGCGCCAGCAGCTTGGAAAGGACAGGGGGCGGGCACGAGCAGTACTTC. Protein sequence: CASSLERTGGGHEQYF.